The 10 T cell receptor beta chains presented below share a single source sample, sequenced in a study of healthy donors' naive CD4 and CD8 T cells. Each TCR library used 500 ng of total RNA and a linear amplification protocol. TCRdb called the reads again in MiXCR, with one record for every CDR3 protein. The data contain approximately 180,000 distinct CDR3 sequences, about 74% of them singletons. The specimen was naive CD4+ and CD8+ T cells sorted from blood, pooled from several donors. The receptors stem from a pool of human donors in good health; the sample pools cells from several healthy donors.

The chain combines TRBV29-1 with TRBJ2-7; 9 bases line up with TRBD1. The CDR3 is 15 residues long. Germline-derived CDR1 and CDR2 are SQVTM and ANQGSEA. Trimming took 6 bases from V and 2 from J; bases not matched to a gene: 11. As DNA, the CDR3 is TGCAGCGTCGTGGGACGGGACAGGGCAACCTACGAGCAGTACTTC. It translates to CSVVGRDRATYEQYF.

CDR3 sequence: CASSWADTQYF. The CDR3 nucleotides are TGTGCCAGCAGTTGGGCAGATACGCAGTATTTT. The chain joins TRBV27 to TRBJ2-3; D gene uncertain. Trimming stripped 4 bases from V and 4 bases from J, with 3 bases between. Germline assignment: CDR1 MNHEY and CDR2 SMNVEV (reference sequence). There are 11 residues in the CDR3.

The gene calls are TRBV29-1 and TRBJ2-7; tentative D call: TRBD2 (5 bases). The CDR3 length is 14 residues. Trimming cost V 4 bases and J 7 bases, with 20 bases left between them. The germline V gene encodes CDR1 SQVTM and CDR2 ANQGSEA. The CDR3 loop is CSVVRAQPSAEQYF. CDR3 DNA: TGCAGCGTTGTGAGGGCTCAACCCTCCGCGGAGCAGTACTTC.

This sequence joins TRBV6-5 and TRBJ1-5; D is possibly TRBD1 (5 bases). The CDR3 covers 16 residues. V was pared by 5 bases and J by 0 bases, with 14 bases between. In germline, CDR1 is MNHEY, CDR2 SVGAGI. CDR3 sequence (DNA): TGTGCCAGCAGTACACGGACAACGTATAGCAATCAGCCCCAGCATTTT. This encodes CASSTRTTYSNQPQHF.

The genes are TRBV29-1 and TRBJ1-1; D is ambiguous. The CDR3 is 11 residues long. Trimming removed 3 bases at V and 5 bases at J, with 7 bases between. Germline V CDR1 and CDR2: SQVTM, ANQGSEA. The CDR3 is CSVEGWTEAFF. The CDR3 DNA reads as TGCAGCGTTGAGGGGTGGACTGAAGCTTTCTTT.

This clonotype was found a few times. V usage is TRBV29-1 and J usage is TRBJ2-3; D call uncertain. V lost 4 bases to trimming and J lost 3 bases, with 8 bases between them. The CDR3 consists of 12 residues. CDR1 is SQVTM, CDR2 ANQGSEA, per germline. The CDR3 here is CSVGMVTDTQYF. Here the CDR3 DNA reads TGCAGCGTTGGGATGGTGACAGATACGCAGTATTTT.

J is TRBJ2-1 and V is TRBV30; 7 bases agree with TRBD2. CDR1 and CDR2 from the germline V gene are GTSNPN and SVGIG (reference sequence). With 4 bases clipped from V and 9 bases from J, the junction kept 15 bases outside the gene matches. The CDR3 loop spans 15 amino acids. The chain's CDR3 is CAWTSMGLPSSEQFF. In DNA, the CDR3 is TGTGCCTGGACCTCTATGGGACTACCCAGCAGTGAGCAGTTCTTC.

The chain links TRBV19 to TRBJ2-3; 10 bases map to TRBD1. Germline V gene sequence: CDR1 LNHDA, CDR2 SQIVND (reference sequence). This CDR3 comprises 15 residues. Unmatched junction bases numbered 6, after V lost 5 bases and J lost 4 bases. CDR3 DNA sequence: TGTGCCAGTAGTCCCGGGACAGGGGAAGCAGATACGCAGTATTTT. Amino acid sequence: CASSPGTGEADTQYF.

The chain employs TRBV20-1 and TRBJ2-2, with 9 bases identical to TRBD2. Losses at the gene ends were 0 bases for V and 4 bases for J; bases not matched to a gene: 6. Per germline, CDR1 DFQATT and CDR2 SNEGSKA (reference sequence). The CDR3 has 16 residues. This CDR3 is CSARDPIAGVTGELFF. The CDR3 DNA follows: TGCAGTGCTAGAGATCCGATAGCGGGAGTCACCGGGGAGCTGTTTTTT.

The genes are TRBV12-3 or TRBV12-4 and TRBJ2-3, with D maybe TRBD2 (6 bases). CDR3 length: 15 amino acids. Trimming left V 6 bases short and J 2 bases short, with 15 bases between. Here the CDR3 DNA reads TGTGCCAGCAGGCTTAAACAGGACTACACAGATACGCAGTATTTT. Amino acids: CASRLKQDYTDTQYF.